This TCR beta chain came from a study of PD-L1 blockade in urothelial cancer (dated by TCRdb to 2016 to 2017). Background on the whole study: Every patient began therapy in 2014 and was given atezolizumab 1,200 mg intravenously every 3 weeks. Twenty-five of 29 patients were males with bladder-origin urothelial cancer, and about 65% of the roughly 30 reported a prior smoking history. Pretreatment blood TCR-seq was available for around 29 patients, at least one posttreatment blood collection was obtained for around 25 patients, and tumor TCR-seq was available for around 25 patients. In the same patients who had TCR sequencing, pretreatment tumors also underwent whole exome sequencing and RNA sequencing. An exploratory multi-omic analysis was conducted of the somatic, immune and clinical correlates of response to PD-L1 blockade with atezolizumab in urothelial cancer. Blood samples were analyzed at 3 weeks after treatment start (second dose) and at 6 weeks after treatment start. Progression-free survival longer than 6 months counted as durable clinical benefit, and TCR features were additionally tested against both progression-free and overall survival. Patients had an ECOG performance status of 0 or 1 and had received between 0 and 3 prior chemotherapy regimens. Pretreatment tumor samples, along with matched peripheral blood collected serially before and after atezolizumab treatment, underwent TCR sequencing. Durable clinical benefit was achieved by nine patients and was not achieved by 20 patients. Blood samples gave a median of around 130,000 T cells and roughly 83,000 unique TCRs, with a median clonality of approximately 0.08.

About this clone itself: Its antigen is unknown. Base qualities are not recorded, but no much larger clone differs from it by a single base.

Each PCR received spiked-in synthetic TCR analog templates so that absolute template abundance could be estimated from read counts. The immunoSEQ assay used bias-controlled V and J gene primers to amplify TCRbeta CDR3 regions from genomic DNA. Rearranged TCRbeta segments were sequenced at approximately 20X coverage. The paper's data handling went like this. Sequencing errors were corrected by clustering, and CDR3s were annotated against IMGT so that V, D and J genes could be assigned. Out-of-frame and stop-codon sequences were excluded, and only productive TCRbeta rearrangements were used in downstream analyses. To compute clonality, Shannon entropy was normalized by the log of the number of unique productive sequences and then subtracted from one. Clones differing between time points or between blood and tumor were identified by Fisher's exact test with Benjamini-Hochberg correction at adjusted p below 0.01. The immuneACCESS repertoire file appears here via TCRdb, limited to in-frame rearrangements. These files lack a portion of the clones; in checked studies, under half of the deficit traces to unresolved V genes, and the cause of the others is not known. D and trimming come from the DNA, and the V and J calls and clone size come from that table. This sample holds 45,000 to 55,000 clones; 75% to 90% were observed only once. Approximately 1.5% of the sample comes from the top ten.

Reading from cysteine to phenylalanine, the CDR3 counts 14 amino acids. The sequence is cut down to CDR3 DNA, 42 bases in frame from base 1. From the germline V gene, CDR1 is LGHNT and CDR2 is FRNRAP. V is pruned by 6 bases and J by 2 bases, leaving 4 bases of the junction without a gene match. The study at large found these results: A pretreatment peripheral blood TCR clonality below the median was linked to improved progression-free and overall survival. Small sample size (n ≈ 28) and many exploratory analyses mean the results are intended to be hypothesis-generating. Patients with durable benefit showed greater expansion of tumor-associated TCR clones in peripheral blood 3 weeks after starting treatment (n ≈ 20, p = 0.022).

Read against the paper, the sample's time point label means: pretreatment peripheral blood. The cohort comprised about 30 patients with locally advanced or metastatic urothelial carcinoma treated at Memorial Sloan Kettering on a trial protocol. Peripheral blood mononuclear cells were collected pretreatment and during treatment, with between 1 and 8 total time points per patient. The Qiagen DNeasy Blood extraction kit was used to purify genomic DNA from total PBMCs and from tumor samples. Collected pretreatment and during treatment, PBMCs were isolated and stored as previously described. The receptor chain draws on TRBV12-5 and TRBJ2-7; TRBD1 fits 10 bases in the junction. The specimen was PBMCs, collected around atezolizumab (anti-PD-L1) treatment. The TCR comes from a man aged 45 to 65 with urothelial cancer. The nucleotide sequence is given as TGTGCTAGTGGGGCCGGGACAGGGGCCTACGAGCAGTACTTC. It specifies CASGAGTGAYEQYF.